One sample yielded the 8 T cell receptor beta chains listed below, sequenced in a study of Ad26.COV2.S vaccination and SARS-CoV-2 variants. Treatment defined: roughly 18 received Ad26.COV2.S at low or high dose, single or two shots; about 5 received placebo; per-sample allocation not given. Following the first vaccine or placebo injection, samples were taken on day 63. TCRdb keeps only in-frame clones here, not all; method: immunoSEQ multiplex PCR. In the table there are around 450,000 clones, 70% to 90% of which are singletons. The sample was peripheral blood, taken in a trial of Ad26.COV2.S vaccine versus placebo. The receptor source for this set is a person between 18 and 65 years old who received the Ad26.COV2.S COVID-19 vaccine or a placebo.

The chain couples TRBV27 to TRBJ2-1; unclear D gene. With 0 bases removed from V and 6 bases from J, the gap between germline ends came to 12 bases. Germline CDR1 MNHEY, CDR2 SMNVEV (reference sequence). This CDR3 spans 15 amino acids. The CDR3 sequence: CASSLSSATLNEQFF. The CDR3 coding sequence is TGTGCCAGCAGTTTATCCTCGGCTACCCTCAATGAGCAGTTCTTC.

The J gene is TRBJ2-3, the V gene TRBV28; 11 positions match TRBD2. Germline V gene lookup returns CDR1 MDHEN and CDR2 SYDVKM. The CDR3 runs to 17 residues. The ends lost 5 bases at V and 5 bases at J; junction bases unmatched: 12. The CDR3 DNA sequence: TGTGCCAGCAGTCCGGTACGGACTAGCGGGTTGGAAGATACGCAGTATTTT. Residues: CASSPVRTSGLEDTQYF.

The chain uses TRBV30 and TRBJ2-2; 8 bases are a match to TRBD1. There are 15 residues in the CDR3. With V trimmed by 4 bases and J by 4 bases, 8 bases remained unmatched. The germline gives CDR1 GTSNPN, CDR2 SVGIG (reference sequence). The CDR3 nucleotides are TGTGCCTGGACCAGGACAGGGTCGATCACCGGGGAGCTGTTTTTT. The encoded protein is CAWTRTGSITGELFF.

The chain links TRBV24-1 to TRBJ2-2; D unresolved. This CDR3 is 16 amino acids long. Deletions cut 0 bases from V and 1 base from J, with 8 bases between. Germline loops: CDR1 KGHDR, CDR2 SFDVKD. CDR3 DNA sequence: TGTGCCACCAGTGATTTGCAGGCAGTGAACACCGGGGAGCTGTTTTTT. Translation: CATSDLQAVNTGELFF.

V and J are TRBV9 and TRBJ1-6; no definite D call. CDR1 SGDLS and CDR2 YYNGEE come from the germline V gene. The CDR3 spans 16 residues. V was shortened by 0 bases and J by 10 bases, with 17 bases between the two germline ends. The CDR3 region has the DNA TGTGCCAGCAGCGTAGATCACGGACCCACGGAGTCACCCCTCCACTTT. Translating it yields CASSVDHGPTESPLHF.

The chain couples TRBV27 to TRBJ2-7, with D hard to call. The CDR3 consists of 14 residues. Germline CDR1 is MNHEY and CDR2 is SMNVEV (reference sequence). With 0 bases removed from V and 1 base from J, the gap between germline ends came to 7 bases. The CDR3 DNA reads TGTGCCAGCAGTTTATCGGTCAGATCCTACGAGCAGTACTTC. Amino acid sequence: CASSLSVRSYEQYF.

This chain links TRBV25-1 with TRBJ1-5; TRBD1 matches 11 bases. CDR3 length: 16 amino acids. Trimming removed 6 bases from V and 3 bases from J; junction bases left unmatched: 7. Looked up from germline, CDR1 is MGHDK and CDR2 is SYGVNS. For the CDR3, the DNA is TGTGCCAGCAGCGGACCGGGACAGGGGGTCAATCAGCCCCAGCATTTT. Protein product: CASSGPGQGVNQPQHF.

The rearrangement uses TRBV7-9 and TRBJ2-1; D is possibly TRBD1 (5 bases). CDR1 and CDR2 (germline): SEHNR, FQNEAQ (reference sequence). The ends were cut back, 8 bases at V and 7 bases at J, with 12 bases in the middle. The CDR3 contains 12 residues. The CDR3 sequence is CASLVGDNEQFF. In DNA form, the CDR3 reads TGTGCCAGCCTCGTAGGGGATAATGAGCAGTTCTTC.